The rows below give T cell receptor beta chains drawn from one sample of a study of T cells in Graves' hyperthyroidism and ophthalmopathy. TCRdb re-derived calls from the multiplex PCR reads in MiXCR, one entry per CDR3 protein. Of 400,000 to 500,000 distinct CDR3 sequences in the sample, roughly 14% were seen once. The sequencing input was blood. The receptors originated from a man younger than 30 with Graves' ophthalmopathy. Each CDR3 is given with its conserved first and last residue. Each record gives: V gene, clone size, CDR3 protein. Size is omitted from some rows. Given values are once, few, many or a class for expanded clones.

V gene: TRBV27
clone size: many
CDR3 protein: CASSSYRTTYEQYF

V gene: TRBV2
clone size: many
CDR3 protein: CASSYSGSSYNEQFF

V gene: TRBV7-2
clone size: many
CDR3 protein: CASSFPPVGSYGYTF

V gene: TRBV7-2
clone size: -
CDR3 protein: CASTPKRSTDTQYF

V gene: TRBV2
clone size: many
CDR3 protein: CASSEVSQRTDTQYF

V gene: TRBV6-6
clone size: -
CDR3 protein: CASSYSMGTLLTVSQYF

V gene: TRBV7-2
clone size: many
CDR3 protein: CASSVVAGTSTDTQYF

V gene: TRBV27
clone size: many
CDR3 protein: CATSVGSNTEAFF

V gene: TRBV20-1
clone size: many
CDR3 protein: CSATTGGNYEQYF

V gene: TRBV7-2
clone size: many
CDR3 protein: CASTQGQGLSPLHF

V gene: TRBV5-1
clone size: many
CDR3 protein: CASSLVSGAELFF

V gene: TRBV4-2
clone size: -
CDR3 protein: CASSHGEPNQPQHF

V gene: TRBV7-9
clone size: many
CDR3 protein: CASVGYSNQPQHF

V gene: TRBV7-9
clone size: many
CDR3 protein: CASSLSGGASYNEQFF

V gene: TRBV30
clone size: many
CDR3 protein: CAWSAAGAREQYF

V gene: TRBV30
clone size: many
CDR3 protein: CAWSEDLMRKLFF

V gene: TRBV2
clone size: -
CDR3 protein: CASSERGRGGGDTQYF

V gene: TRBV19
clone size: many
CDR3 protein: CASSTSTYQETQYF